This record covers a single T cell receptor (beta chain). The data were obtained in a study of blood T cell repertoires in COVID-19. Study information: The study drew acute and convalescent COVID-19 samples from the United States, Italy and Spain. The analysed material was cDNA or gDNA that came from T cells, B-cell-depleted T cells, or PBMCs.

The germline CDR1 and CDR2 sequences are SGHTA and FQGNSA. The CDR3 length is 15 residues. V was shortened by 1 base and J by 3 bases, with 9 bases between the two germline ends. How the authors handled the data: Amplified reference gene primers provided the basis for estimating nucleated cell counts. Sequenced by immunoSEQ multiplex PCR; TCRdb stores in-frame clones only, minus some. V and J calls and clone size follow that table, whereas D and trimming were derived from the DNA. The sample records a few hundred thousand clones, roughly nine tenths being singletons. V is TRBV7-2 and J is TRBJ2-2, with D maybe TRBD2 (6 bases). Sequenced material: peripheral blood. This TCR was sampled from a woman between 50 and 59 years old with acute or convalescent COVID-19. The CDR3 sequence is CASSLGREHTGELFF. The CDR3 nucleotides are TGTGCCAGCAGCTTAGGGAGGGAGCACACCGGGGAGCTGTTTTTT.